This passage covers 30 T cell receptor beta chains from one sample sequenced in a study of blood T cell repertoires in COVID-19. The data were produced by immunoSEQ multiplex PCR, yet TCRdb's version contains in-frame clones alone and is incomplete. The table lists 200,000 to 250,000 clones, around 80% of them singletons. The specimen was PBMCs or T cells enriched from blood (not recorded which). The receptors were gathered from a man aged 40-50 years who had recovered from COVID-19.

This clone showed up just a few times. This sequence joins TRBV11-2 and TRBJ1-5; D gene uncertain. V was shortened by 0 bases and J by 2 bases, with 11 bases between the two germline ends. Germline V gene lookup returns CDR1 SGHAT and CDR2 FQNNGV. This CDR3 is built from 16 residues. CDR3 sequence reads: CASSLEVRQGNQPQHF. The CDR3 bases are TGTGCCAGCAGCTTAGAGGTAAGGCAGGGCAATCAGCCCCAGCATTTT. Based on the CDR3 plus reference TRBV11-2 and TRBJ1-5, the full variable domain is EAGVAQSPRYKIIEKRQSVAFWCNPISGHATLYWYQQILGQGPKLLIQFQNNGVVDDSQLPKDRFSAERLKGVDSTLKIQPAKLEDSAVYLCASSLEVRQGNQPQHFGDGTRLSIL.

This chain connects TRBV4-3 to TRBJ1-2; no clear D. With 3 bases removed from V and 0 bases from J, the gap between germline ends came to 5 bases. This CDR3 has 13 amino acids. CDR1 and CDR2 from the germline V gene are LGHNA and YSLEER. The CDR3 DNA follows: TGCGCCAGCAGCCAGGAGCCTAACTATGGCTACACCTTC. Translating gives CASSQEPNYGYTF.

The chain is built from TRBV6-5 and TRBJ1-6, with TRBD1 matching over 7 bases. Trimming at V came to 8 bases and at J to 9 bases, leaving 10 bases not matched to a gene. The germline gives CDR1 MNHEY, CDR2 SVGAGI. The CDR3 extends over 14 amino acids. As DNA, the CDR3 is TGTGCCAGCCTTAAACAGGGGCAAAGTTCACCCCTCCACTTT. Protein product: CASLKQGQSSPLHF.

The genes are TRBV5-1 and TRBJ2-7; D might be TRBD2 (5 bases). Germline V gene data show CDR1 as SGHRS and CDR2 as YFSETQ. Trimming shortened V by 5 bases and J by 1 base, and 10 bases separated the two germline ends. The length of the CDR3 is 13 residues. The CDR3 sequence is CASSERVSYEQYF. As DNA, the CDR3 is TGCGCCAGCAGTGAGAGGGTATCCTACGAGCAGTACTTC.

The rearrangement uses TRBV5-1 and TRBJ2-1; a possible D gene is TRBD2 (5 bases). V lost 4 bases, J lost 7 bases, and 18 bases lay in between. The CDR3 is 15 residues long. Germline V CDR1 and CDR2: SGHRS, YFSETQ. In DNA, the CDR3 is TGCGCCAGCAGCCCTTCGCTAGCTAGTAGAAATGAGCAGTTCTTC. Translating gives CASSPSLASRNEQFF.

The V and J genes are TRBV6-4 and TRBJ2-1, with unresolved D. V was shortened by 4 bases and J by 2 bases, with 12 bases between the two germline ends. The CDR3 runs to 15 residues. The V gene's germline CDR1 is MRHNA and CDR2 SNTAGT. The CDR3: CASSGRLAPYNEQFF. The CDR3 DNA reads TGTGCCAGCAGTGGACGACTGGCGCCCTACAATGAGCAGTTCTTC.

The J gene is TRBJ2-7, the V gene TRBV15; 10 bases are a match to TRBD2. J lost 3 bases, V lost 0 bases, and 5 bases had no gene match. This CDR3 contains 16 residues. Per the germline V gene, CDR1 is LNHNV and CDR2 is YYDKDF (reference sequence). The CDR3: CATSRDRASGSYEQYF. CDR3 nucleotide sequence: TGTGCCACCAGCAGAGATAGGGCTAGCGGGAGCTACGAGCAGTACTTC.

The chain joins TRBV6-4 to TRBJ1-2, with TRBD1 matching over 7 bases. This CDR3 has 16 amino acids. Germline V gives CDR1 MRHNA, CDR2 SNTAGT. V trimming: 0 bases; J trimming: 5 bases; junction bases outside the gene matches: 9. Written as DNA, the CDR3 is TGTGCCAGCAGTGACTCGGTTGAGGGGGCGAAATATGGCTACACCTTC. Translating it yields CASSDSVEGAKYGYTF.

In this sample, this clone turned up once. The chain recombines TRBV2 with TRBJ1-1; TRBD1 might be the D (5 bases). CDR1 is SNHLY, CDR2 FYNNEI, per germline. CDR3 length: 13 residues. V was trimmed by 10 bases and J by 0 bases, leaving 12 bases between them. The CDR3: CATKGQLNTEAFF. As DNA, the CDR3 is TGTGCCACCAAGGGGCAGCTGAACACTGAAGCTTTCTTT.

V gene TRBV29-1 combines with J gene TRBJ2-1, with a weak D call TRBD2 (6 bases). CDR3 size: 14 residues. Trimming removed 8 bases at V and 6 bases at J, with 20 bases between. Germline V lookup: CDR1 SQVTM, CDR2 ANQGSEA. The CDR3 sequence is CSSLNGGEANEQFF. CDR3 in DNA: TGCAGCTCACTAAATGGAGGGGAGGCCAATGAGCAGTTCTTC.

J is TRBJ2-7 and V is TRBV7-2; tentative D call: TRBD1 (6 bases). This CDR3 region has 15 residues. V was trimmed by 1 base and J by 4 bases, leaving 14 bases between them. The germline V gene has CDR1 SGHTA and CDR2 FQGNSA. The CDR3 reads CASSLEAAGAYEQYF. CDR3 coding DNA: TGTGCCAGCAGCTTAGAAGCGGCAGGGGCGTACGAGCAGTACTTC. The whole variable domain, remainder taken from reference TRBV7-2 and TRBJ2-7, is GAGVSQSPSNKVTEKGKDVELRCDPISGHTALYWYRQSLGQGLEFLIYFQGNSAPDKSGLPSDRFSAERTGGSVSTLTIQRTQQEDSAVYLCASSLEAAGAYEQYFGPGTRLTVT.

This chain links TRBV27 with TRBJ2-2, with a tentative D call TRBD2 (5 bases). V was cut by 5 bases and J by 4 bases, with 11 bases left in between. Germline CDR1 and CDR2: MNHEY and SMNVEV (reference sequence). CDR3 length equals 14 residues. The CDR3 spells CASSNFRGTGELFF. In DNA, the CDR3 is TGTGCCAGCAGTAACTTCCGGGGCACCGGGGAGCTGTTTTTT.

The CDR3, as DNA: TGTGCCAGCTCACCCCCCGGGACAGGGGTGACACAGCCCCAGCATTTT. Its translation is CASSPPGTGVTQPQHF. The chain is built from TRBV18 and TRBJ1-5; TRBD1 agrees at 10 bases. CDR1 is KGHSH, CDR2 LQKENI, per germline. This CDR3 comprises 16 residues. The V gene end was trimmed by 3 bases and the J gene end by 7 bases; junction bases not matched to a gene: 9.

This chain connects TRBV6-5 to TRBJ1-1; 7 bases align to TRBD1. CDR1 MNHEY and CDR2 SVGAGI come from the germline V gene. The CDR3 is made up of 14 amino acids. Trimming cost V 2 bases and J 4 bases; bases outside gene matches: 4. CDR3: CASSYTQGTTEAFF. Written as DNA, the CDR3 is TGTGCCAGCAGTTACACACAGGGGACCACTGAAGCTTTCTTT.

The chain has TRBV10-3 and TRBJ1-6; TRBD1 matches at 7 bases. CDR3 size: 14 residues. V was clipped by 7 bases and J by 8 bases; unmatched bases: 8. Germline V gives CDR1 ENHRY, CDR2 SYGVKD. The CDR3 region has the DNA TGTGCCATCACGCCCCCAGGGGGAGATTCACCCCTCCACTTT. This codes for CAITPPGGDSPLHF.

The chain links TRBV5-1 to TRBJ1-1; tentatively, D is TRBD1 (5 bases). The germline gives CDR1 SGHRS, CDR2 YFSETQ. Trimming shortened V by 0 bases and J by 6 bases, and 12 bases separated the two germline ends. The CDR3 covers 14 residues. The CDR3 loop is CASSLARARSEAFF. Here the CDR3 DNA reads TGCGCCAGCAGCTTGGCCAGGGCGAGGTCTGAAGCTTTCTTT.

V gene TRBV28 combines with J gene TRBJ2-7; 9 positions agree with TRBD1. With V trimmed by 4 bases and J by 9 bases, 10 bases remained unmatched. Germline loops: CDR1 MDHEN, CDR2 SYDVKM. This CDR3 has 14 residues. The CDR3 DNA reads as TGTGCCAGCAGTTCCCGGGACAGGGTCAACGGGCAGTACTTC. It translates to CASSSRDRVNGQYF.

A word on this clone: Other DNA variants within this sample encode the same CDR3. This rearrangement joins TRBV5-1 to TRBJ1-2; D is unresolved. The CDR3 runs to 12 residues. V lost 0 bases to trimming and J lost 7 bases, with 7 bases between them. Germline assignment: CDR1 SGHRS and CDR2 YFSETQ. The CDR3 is CASSLDAAGYTF. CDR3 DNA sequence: TGCGCCAGCAGCTTGGACGCGGCTGGCTACACCTTC.

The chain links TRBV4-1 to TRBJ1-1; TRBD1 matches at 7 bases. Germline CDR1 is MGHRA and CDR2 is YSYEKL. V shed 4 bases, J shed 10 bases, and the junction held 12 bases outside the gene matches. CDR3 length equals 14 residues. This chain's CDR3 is CASSPGGSVGGAFF. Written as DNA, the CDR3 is TGCGCCAGCAGCCCAGGGGGGTCAGTAGGGGGAGCTTTCTTT.

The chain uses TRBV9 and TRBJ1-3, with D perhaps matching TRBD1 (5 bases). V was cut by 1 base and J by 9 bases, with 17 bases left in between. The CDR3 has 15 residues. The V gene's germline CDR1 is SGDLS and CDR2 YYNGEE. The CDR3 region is CASSVRGGLQGTIYF. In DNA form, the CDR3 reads TGTGCCAGCAGCGTACGTGGAGGGTTGCAGGGCACCATATATTTT.

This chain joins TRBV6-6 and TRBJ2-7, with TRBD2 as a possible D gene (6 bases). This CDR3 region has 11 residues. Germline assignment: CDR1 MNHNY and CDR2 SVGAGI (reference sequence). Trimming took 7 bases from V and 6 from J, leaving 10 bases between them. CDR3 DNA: TGTGCCAGCAACCGGGGGAGCGAGCAGTACTTC. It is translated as CASNRGSEQYF.

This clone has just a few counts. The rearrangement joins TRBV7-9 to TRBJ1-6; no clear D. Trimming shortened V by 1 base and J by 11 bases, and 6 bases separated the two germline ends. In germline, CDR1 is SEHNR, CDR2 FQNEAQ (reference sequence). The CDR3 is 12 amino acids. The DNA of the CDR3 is TGTGCCAGCAGCTTAGGTGCGACACCCCTCCACTTT. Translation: CASSLGATPLHF.

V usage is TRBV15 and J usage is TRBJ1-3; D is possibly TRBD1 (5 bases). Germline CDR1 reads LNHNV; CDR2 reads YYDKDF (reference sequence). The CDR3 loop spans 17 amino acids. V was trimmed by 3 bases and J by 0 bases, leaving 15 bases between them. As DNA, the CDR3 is TGTGCCACCAGCAGGGAGAGGTGGCAGGGCTCTGGAAACACCATATATTTT. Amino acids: CATSRERWQGSGNTIYF.

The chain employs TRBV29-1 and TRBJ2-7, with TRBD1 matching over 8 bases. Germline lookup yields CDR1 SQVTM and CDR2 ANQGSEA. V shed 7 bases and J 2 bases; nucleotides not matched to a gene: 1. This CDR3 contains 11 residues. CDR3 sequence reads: CSAQGAYEQYF. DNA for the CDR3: TGCAGCGCACAGGGGGCCTACGAGCAGTACTTC.

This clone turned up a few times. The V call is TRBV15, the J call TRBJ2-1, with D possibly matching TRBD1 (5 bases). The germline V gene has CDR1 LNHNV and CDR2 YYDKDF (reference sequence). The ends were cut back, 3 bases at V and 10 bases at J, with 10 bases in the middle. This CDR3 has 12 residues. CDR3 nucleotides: TGTGCCACCAGCAGCGTTAGGGGCGAGCAGTTCTTC. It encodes CATSSVRGEQFF. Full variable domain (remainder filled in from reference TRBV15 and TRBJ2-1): DAMVIQNPRYQVTQFGKPVTLSCSQTLNHNVMYWYQQKSSQAPKLLFHYYDKDFNNEADTPDNFQSRRPNTSFCFLDIRSPGLGDTAMYLCATSSVRGEQFFGPGTRLTVL.

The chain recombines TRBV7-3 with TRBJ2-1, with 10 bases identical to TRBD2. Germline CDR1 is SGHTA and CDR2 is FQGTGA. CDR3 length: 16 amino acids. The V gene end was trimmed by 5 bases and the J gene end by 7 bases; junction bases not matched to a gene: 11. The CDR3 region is CASSATPSGRGNEQFF. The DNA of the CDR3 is TGTGCCAGCAGCGCCACGCCTAGCGGGAGAGGAAATGAGCAGTTCTTC.

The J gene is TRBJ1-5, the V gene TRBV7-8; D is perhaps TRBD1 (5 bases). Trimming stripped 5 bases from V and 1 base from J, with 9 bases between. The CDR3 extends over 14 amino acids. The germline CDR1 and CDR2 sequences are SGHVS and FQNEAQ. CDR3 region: CASSPQGSNQPQHF. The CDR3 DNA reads TGTGCCAGCAGCCCCCAGGGAAGCAATCAGCCCCAGCATTTT.

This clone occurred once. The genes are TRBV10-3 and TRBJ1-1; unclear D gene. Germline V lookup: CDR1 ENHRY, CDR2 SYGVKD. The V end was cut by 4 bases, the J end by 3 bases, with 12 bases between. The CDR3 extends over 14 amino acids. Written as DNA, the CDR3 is TGTGCCATCAGTGTCGGGAGCGAGTACACTGAAGCTTTCTTT. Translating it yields CAISVGSEYTEAFF.

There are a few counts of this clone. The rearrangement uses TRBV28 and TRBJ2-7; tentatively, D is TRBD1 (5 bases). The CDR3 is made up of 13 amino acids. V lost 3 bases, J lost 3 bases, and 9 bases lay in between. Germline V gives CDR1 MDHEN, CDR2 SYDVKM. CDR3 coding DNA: TGTGCCAGCAGTTTTAGGGGTGACTACGAGCAGTACTTC. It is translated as CASSFRGDYEQYF.

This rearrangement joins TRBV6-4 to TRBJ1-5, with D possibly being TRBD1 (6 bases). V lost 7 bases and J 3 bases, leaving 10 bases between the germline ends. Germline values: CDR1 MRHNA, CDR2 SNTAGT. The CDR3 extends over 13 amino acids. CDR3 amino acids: CASKGQPNQPQHF. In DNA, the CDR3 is TGTGCCAGCAAAGGACAGCCCAATCAGCCCCAGCATTTT.